The 10 T cell receptor beta chains below come from one sample, sequenced in a study of cytomegalovirus exposure and HLA in healthy donors. With 60 Vbeta and 13 Jbeta primers, the PCR was carried out. Produced via immunoSEQ multiplex PCR; TCRdb's table is partial and in-frame only. There are roughly 120,000 clones in the sample, with 3% to 4.5% held by the top ten. Sequencing was done on a sample of PBMCs. The receptor source for this set is a man aged 18 to 30 in good health and CMV-seronegative.

The chain carries TRBV14 and TRBJ1-1, with 7 bases aligning to TRBD1. The trim removed 4 bases at V and 2 bases at J, leaving 10 bases unmatched. Germline loops: CDR1 SGHDN, CDR2 FVKESK. The CDR3 covers 16 residues. Written as DNA, the CDR3 is TGTGCCAGCAGCCCGAGGGTGAGGGGGCGAAACACTGAAGCTTTCTTT. Protein: CASSPRVRGRNTEAFF. The whole variable domain, filled in from reference TRBV14 and TRBJ1-1, reads EAGVTQFPSHSVIEKGQTVTLRCDPISGHDNLYWYRRVMGKEIKFLLHFVKESKQDESGMPNNRFLAERTGGTYSTLKVQPAELEDSGVYFCASSPRVRGRNTEAFFGQGTRLTVV.

The rearrangement joins TRBV5-1 to TRBJ2-7; D is perhaps TRBD1 (6 bases). Trimming cost V 6 bases and J 6 bases, with 19 bases left between them. The CDR3 runs to 14 residues. Germline V lookup: CDR1 SGHRS, CDR2 YFSETQ. The CDR3 region is CASTPQGKVGEQYF. DNA of the CDR3: TGCGCCAGCACTCCTCAGGGGAAAGTTGGCGAGCAGTACTTC.

This chain connects TRBV28 to TRBJ2-7; the D gene is possibly TRBD1 (6 bases). CDR3 length: 14 amino acids. V lost 3 bases to trimming and J lost 1 base, with 10 bases between them. The germline V gene encodes CDR1 MDHEN and CDR2 SYDVKM. As DNA, the CDR3 is TGTGCCAGCAGTTTCGGGACACAATCCTACGAGCAGTACTTC. Translation: CASSFGTQSYEQYF.

V usage is TRBV27 and J usage is TRBJ1-2, with TRBD1 identical over 7 bases. The CDR3 runs to 13 residues. Germline loops: CDR1 MNHEY, CDR2 SMNVEV (reference sequence). The junction had 2 bases not matched to a gene; V was cut back by 4 bases and J by 3 bases. CDR3 protein: CASSSGQDYGYTF. Written as DNA, the CDR3 is TGTGCCAGCAGTTCCGGACAGGACTATGGCTACACCTTC.

The chain uses TRBV9 and TRBJ2-1; 13 nucleotides align to TRBD2. Losses at the gene ends were 3 bases for V and 13 bases for J; bases not matched to a gene: 7. This CDR3 contains 14 residues. The germline V gene encodes CDR1 SGDLS and CDR2 YYNGEE. As DNA, the CDR3 is TGTGCCAGCAGCGCCAGACTAGCGGGGGGCCTTCAGTTCTTC. It specifies CASSARLAGGLQFF.

The chain has TRBV25-1 and TRBJ2-7; 9 bases match TRBD1. Germline-derived CDR1 and CDR2 are MGHDK and SYGVNS. This CDR3 is built from 15 residues. V lost 4 bases and J lost 7; bases outside the gene matches: 11. The DNA for the CDR3 is TGTGCCAGCAGTGCTCCCGACAGGGGGGTTGGAGAGCAGTACTTC. It specifies CASSAPDRGVGEQYF.

The chain uses TRBV9 and TRBJ2-1; 7 nucleotides line up with TRBD2. CDR1 SGDLS and CDR2 YYNGEE come from the germline V gene. Losses at the gene ends were 4 bases for V and 4 bases for J; bases not matched to a gene: 5. This CDR3 is 14 amino acids long. The CDR3 sequence is CASSWGTTYNEQFF. The CDR3 DNA sequence: TGTGCCAGCAGCTGGGGGACTACATACAATGAGCAGTTCTTC.

V gene TRBV9 combines with J gene TRBJ2-1; D gene ambiguous. The V gene's germline CDR1 is SGDLS and CDR2 YYNGEE. V was pared by 0 bases and J by 0 bases, with 7 bases between. CDR3 size: 15 residues. The CDR3 sequence: CASSVVAGSYNEQFF. For the CDR3, the DNA is TGTGCCAGCAGCGTAGTGGCAGGCTCCTACAATGAGCAGTTCTTC.

This chain uses TRBV19 with TRBJ2-7; TRBD1 matches at 9 bases. J gave up 2 bases and V 1 base, and 0 bases lay outside the gene matches. The germline gives CDR1 LNHDA, CDR2 SQIVND (reference sequence). The length of the CDR3 is 14 residues. In DNA form, the CDR3 reads TGTGCCAGTAGTATAGGGACAGGGGCCTACGAGCAGTACTTC. It specifies CASSIGTGAYEQYF.

The chain links TRBV9 to TRBJ1-4; 8 nucleotides align to TRBD1. The CDR3 is 14 residues long. The germline CDR1 and CDR2 sequences are SGDLS and YYNGEE. V lost 4 bases to trimming and J lost 5 bases; unmatched junction nucleotides: 4. The DNA for the CDR3 is TGTGCCAGCAGCTCTCGACAGGGGAATGAAAAACTGTTTTTT. This translates into CASSSRQGNEKLFF. Variable domain in full (rest from reference TRBV9 and TRBJ1-4): DSGVTQTPKHLITATGQRVTLRCSPRSGDLSVYWYQQSLDQGLQFLIQYYNGEERAKGNILERFSAQQFPDLHSELNLSSLELGDSALYFCASSSRQGNEKLFFGSGTQLSVL.